This T cell receptor (beta chain) was observed in a study of spatial heterogeneity in lung cancer. On the study more broadly: Available follow-up PBMC samples, collected a median of roughly 2 years post-resection, were sequenced.

Study-level results: Blood contained ubiquitous expanded tumor TCRs more at resection than at follow-up.

The presence of a unique molecular identifier marked each TCR cDNA molecule. A single record per CDR3 protein comes from TCRdb applying MiXCR to the 5' RACE reads. The data show over 85,000 distinct CDR3 sequences, with around 19% seen just once and roughly a fifth held by the top ten. This clonotype appeared a few times. Its antigen is currently unknown. Time point described: blood at routine non-recurrence follow-up after resection. The sample consisted of PBMCs, taken at follow-up. The receptor's source is a male donor with early-stage non-small cell lung cancer.

The CDR3 spells CASSQKQGDQPQHF. CDR3 DNA sequence: TGTGCCAGCAGCCAAAAACAGGGTGATCAGCCCCAGCATTTT. V gene TRBV3-1 combines with J gene TRBJ1-5, with D tentatively TRBD1 (6 bases). Germline CDR1 reads LGHDT; CDR2 reads YNNKEL (reference sequence). This CDR3 has 14 amino acids. Trimming removed 2 bases from V and 5 bases from J, with 10 bases in between.